The entry below gives a single T cell receptor beta chain sequence along with its context. The data originate from a study of blood T cells in healthy people across ages. Donors each provided about 9.5 milliliters of peripheral blood. Each sample provided at least 5 micrograms of extracted total RNA. The second PCR ran roughly 6 to 12 cycles with a sample-barcoded 5' primer and J-beta primers. One entry per CDR3 protein, called by TCRdb with MiXCR from the 5' RACE reads. The sample consists of about 970,000 distinct CDR3 sequences, about 53% of them appearing once. V lost 7 bases and J 11 bases, leaving 28 bases between the germline ends. The CDR3 length is 16 residues. Germline assignment: CDR1 MNHEY and CDR2 SVGEGT.

The clonotype was recovered from a woman aged 55-69 years in good health. The chain uses TRBV6-2 or TRBV6-3 and TRBJ2-3; perhaps TRBD2 as D (6 bases). Sequenced input: blood. Written as DNA, the CDR3 is TGTGCCAGCAACTTCGGGGACTCCCAAGGGGTGAAGATGCAGTATTTT. It specifies CASNFGDSQGVKMQYF.